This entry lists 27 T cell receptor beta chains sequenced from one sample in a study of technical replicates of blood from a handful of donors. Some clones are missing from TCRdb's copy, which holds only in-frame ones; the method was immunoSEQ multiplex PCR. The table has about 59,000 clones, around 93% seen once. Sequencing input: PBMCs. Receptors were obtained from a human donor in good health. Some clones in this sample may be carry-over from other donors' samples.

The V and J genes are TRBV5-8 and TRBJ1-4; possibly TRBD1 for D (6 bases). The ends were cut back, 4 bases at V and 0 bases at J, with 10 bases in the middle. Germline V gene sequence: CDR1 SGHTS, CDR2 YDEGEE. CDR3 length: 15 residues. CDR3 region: CASSIGQSTNEKLFF. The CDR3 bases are TGTGCCAGCAGCATTGGACAGTCAACTAATGAAAAACTGTTTTTT.

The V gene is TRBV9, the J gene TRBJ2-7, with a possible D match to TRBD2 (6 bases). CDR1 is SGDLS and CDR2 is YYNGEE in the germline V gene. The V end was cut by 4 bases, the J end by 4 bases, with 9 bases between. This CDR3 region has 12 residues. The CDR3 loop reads CASSPAGYEQYF. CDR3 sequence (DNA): TGTGCCAGCAGCCCCGCGGGATACGAGCAGTACTTC.

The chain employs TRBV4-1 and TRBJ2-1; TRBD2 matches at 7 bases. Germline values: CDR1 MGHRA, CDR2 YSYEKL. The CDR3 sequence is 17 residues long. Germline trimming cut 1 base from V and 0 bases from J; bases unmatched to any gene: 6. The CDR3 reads CASSQVVGGSSYNEQFF. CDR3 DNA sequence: TGCGCCAGCAGCCAAGTGGTCGGGGGGAGCTCCTACAATGAGCAGTTCTTC.

The CDR3 DNA reads as TGTGCCAGCAGCCCGCTGGGGACAGGGATGAACACTGAAGCTTTCTTT. Translation: CASSPLGTGMNTEAFF. V and J are TRBV11-2 and TRBJ1-1, with TRBD1 matching 9 bases. The CDR3 contains 16 residues. Per germline, CDR1 SGHAT and CDR2 FQNNGV. V lost 5 bases and J lost 0; bases outside the gene matches: 7.

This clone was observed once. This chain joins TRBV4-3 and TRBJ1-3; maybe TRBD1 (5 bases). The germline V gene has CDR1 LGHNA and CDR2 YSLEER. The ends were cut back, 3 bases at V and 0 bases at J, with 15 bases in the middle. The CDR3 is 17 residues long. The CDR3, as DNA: TGCGCCAGCAGCCACGAAGTACAGGCGTCCTCTGGAAACACCATATATTTT. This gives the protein CASSHEVQASSGNTIYF.

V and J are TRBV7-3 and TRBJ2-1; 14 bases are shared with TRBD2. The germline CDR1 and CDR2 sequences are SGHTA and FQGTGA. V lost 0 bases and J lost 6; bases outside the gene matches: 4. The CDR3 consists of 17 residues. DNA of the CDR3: TGTGCCAGCAGCTTAACACCCGGACTAGCGGGGGGCAATGAGCAGTTCTTC. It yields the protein CASSLTPGLAGGNEQFF.

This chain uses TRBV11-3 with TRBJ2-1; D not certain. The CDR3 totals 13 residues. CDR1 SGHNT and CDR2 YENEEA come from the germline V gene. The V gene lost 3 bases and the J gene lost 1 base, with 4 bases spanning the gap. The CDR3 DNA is TGTGCCAGCAGCTTTCAGTCCTACAATGAGCAGTTCTTC. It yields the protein CASSFQSYNEQFF.

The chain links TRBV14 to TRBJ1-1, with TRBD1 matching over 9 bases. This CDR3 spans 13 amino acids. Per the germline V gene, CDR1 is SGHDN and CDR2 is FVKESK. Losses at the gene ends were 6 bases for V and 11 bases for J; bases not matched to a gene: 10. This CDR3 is CASREGHRGHAFF. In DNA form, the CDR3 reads TGTGCCAGCAGGGAGGGTCACAGGGGGCACGCTTTCTTT.

The CDR3, as DNA: TGTGCCAGCCTGACAGGGTATGAGCAGTTCTTC. This sequence encodes CASLTGYEQFF. V gene TRBV2 combines with J gene TRBJ2-1; 7 nucleotides align to TRBD1. J was trimmed by 8 bases and V by 8 bases; bases with no gene match: 3. The CDR3 loop spans 11 amino acids. Germline CDR1 is SNHLY and CDR2 is FYNNEI. Full variable domain (rest looked up from reference TRBV2 and TRBJ2-1): EPEVTQTPSHQVTQMGQEVILRCVPISNHLYFYWYRQILGQKVEFLVSFYNNEISEKSEIFDDQFSVERPDGSNFTLKIRSTKLEDSAMYFCASLTGYEQFFGPGTRLTVL.

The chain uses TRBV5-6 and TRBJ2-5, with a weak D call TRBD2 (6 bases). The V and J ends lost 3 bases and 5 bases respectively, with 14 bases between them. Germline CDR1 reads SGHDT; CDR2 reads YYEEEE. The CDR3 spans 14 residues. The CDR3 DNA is TGTGCCAGCAGCTGGGGAGGAACGGGGGAGACCCAGTACTTC. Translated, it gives CASSWGGTGETQYF. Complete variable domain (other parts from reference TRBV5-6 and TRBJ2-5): DAGVTQSPTHLIKTRGQQVTLRCSPKSGHDTVSWYQQALGQGPQFIFQYYEEEERQRGNFPDRFSGHQFPNYSSELNVNALLLGDSALYLCASSWGGTGETQYFGPGTRLLVL.

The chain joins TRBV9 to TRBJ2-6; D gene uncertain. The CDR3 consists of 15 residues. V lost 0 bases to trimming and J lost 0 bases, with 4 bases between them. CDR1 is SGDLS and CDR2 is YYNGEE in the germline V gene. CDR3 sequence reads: CASSVESSGANVLTF. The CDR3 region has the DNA TGTGCCAGCAGCGTAGAGAGCTCTGGGGCCAACGTCCTGACTTTC. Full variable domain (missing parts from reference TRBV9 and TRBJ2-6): DSGVTQTPKHLITATGQRVTLRCSPRSGDLSVYWYQQSLDQGLQFLIQYYNGEERAKGNILERFSAQQFPDLHSELNLSSLELGDSALYFCASSVESSGANVLTFGAGSRLTVL.

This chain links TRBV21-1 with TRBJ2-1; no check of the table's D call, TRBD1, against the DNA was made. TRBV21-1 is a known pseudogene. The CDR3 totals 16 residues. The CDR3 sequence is CASSKGGRAGYNEQFF. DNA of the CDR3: TGTGCCAGCAGCAAAGGCGGCAGGGCAGGTTACAATGAGCAGTTCTTC.

DNA of the CDR3: TGTGCCAGCAGTGAAGGGACCTCCCGAAGGGGTGAAGCTTTCTTT. It encodes CASSEGTSRRGEAFF. V and J are TRBV6-1 and TRBJ1-1; D perhaps matches TRBD1 (5 bases). V was shortened by 1 base and J by 7 bases, with 16 bases between the two germline ends. The germline CDR1 and CDR2 sequences are MNHNS and SASEGT. The CDR3 spans 15 residues.

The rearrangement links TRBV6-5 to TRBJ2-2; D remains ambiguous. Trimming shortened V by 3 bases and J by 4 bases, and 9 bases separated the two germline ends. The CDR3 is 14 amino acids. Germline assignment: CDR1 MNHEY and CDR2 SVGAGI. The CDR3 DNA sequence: TGTGCCAGCAGTTATGGGCGTAGCACCGGGGAGCTGTTTTTT. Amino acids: CASSYGRSTGELFF.

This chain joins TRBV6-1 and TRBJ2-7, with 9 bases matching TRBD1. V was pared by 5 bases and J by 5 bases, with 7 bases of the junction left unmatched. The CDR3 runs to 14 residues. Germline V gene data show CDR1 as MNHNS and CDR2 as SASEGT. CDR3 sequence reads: CASSRMDRGNEQYF. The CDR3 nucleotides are TGTGCCAGCAGTAGAATGGACAGGGGCAACGAGCAGTACTTC.

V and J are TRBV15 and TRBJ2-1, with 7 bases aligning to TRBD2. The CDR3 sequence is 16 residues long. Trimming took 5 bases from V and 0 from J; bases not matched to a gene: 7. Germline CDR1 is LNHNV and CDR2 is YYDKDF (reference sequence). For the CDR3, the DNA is TGTGCCACCAGCTTACGGGGGGTGAGCTCCTACAATGAGCAGTTCTTC. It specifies CATSLRGVSSYNEQFF.

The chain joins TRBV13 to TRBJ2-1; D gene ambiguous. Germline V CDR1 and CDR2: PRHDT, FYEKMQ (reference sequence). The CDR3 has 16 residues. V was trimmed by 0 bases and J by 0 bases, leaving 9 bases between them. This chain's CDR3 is CASSLGEPSSYNEQFF. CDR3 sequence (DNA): TGTGCCAGCAGCTTAGGCGAACCCAGCTCCTACAATGAGCAGTTCTTC. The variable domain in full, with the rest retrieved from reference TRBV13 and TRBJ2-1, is AAGVIQSPRHLIKEKRETATLKCYPIPRHDTVYWYQQGPGQDPQFLISFYEKMQSDKGSIPDRFSAQQFSDYHSELNMSSLELGDSALYFCASSLGEPSSYNEQFFGPGTRLTVL.

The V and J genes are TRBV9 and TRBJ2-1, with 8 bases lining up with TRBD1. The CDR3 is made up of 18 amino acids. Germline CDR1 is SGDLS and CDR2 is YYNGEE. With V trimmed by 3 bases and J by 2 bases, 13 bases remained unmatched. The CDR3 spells CASSGGQASLGAYNEQFF. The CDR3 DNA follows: TGTGCCAGCAGCGGGGGACAGGCATCGCTGGGCGCCTACAATGAGCAGTTCTTC.

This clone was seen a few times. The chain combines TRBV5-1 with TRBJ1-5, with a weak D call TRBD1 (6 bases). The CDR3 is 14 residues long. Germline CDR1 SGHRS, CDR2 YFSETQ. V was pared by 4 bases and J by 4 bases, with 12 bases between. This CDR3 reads CASSPGTRNQPQHF. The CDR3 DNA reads TGCGCCAGCAGCCCCGGGACAAGGAATCAGCCCCAGCATTTT.

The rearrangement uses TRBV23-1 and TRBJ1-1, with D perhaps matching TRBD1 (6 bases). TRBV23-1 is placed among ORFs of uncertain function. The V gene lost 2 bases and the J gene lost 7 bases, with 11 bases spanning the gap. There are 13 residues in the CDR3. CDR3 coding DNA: TGCGCCAGCAGTCAAGAGACAGGATGTGAAGCTTTCTTT. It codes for CASSQETGCEAFF.

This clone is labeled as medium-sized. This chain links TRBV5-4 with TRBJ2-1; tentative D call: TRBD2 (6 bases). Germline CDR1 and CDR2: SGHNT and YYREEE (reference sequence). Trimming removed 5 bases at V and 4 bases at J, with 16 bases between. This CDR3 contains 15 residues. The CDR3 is CASSQAAGGYNEQFF. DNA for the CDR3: TGTGCCAGCAGTCAGGCCGCTGGGGGGTACAATGAGCAGTTCTTC.

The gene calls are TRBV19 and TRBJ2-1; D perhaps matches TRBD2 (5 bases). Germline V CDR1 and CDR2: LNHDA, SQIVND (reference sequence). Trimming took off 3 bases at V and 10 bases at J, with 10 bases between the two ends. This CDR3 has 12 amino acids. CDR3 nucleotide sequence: TGTGCCAGTAGTATGTCAGGACTGGAGCAGTTCTTC. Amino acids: CASSMSGLEQFF.

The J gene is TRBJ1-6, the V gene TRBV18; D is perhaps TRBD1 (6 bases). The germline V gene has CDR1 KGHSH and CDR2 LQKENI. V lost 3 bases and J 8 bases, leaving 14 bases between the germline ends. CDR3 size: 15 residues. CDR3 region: CASSPGGARDSPLHF. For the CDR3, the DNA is TGTGCCAGCTCACCCGGGGGGGCACGGGATTCACCCCTCCACTTT.

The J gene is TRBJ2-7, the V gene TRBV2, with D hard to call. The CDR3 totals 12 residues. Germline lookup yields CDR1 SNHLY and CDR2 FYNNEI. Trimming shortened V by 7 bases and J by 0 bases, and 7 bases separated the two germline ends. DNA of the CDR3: TGTGCCAGCACTTATTTCTCCTACGAGCAGTACTTC. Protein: CASTYFSYEQYF. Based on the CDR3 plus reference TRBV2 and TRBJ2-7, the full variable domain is EPEVTQTPSHQVTQMGQEVILRCVPISNHLYFYWYRQILGQKVEFLVSFYNNEISEKSEIFDDQFSVERPDGSNFTLKIRSTKLEDSAMYFCASTYFSYEQYFGPGTRLTVT.

CDR3 residues: CASSPLTGTGSEAFF. CDR3 nucleotide sequence: TGTGCCAGCAGCCCGTTGACAGGGACGGGGTCTGAAGCTTTCTTT. This chain joins TRBV7-6 and TRBJ1-1, with 7 bases aligning to TRBD1. Germline trimming cut 5 bases from V and 6 bases from J; bases unmatched to any gene: 12. CDR3 length equals 15 residues. Germline loops: CDR1 SGHVS, CDR2 FNYEAQ.

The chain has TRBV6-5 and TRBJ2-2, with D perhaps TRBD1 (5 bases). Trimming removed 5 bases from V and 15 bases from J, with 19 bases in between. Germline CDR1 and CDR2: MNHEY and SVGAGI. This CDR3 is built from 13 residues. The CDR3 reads CASSPSDRQPMFF. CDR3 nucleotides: TGTGCCAGCAGTCCCTCTGATCGACAGCCTATGTTTTTT.

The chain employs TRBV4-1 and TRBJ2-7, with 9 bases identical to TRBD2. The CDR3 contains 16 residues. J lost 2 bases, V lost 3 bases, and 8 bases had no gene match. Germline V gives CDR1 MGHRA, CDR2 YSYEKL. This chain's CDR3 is CASSQAVGGRAYEQYF. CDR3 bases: TGCGCCAGCAGCCAGGCGGTAGGCGGGAGGGCCTACGAGCAGTACTTC.